This is a list of T cell receptor beta chains from one sample in a study of T cell clusters in autoimmune cytopenias. Each CDR3 protein gets one entry in TCRdb, which reprocessed the multiplex PCR reads and gives no DNA. Here the sample table reports roughly 7,000 distinct CDR3 sequences. This sample was also put to use in a study of T cell repertoires in aging, cancer and after chemotherapy.

The sequenced sample consisted of peripheral blood. These receptors originate from a human donor in good health. CDR3s include the opening cysteine and the closing phenylalanine or tryptophan. Only part of the rows carry a size: once, few, many, or a class if the clone is expanded.

cdr3_aa v_call clone_size j_call cdr3_length
CASSRTGLEQYF TRBV27 medium-sized TRBJ2-7 12
CAWIRLGQRYNGYTF TRBV30 medium-sized TRBJ1-2 15
CASSLDRGTGNTIYF TRBV12-3/TRBV12-4 medium-sized TRBJ1-3 15
CASASQWDTEAFF TRBV6-5 medium-sized TRBJ1-1 13
CASSSPAGTNEKLFF TRBV19 NA TRBJ1-4 15
CAWRGPAREQYF TRBV30 medium-sized TRBJ2-7 12
CASSLGAMGRSPLHF TRBV6-5 medium-sized TRBJ1-6 15
CASSPTPGTNSPLHF TRBV6-5 medium-sized TRBJ1-6 15
CASSTSGGGVETQYF TRBV19 NA TRBJ2-5 15
CASSIHGIPYEQYF TRBV19 NA TRBJ2-7 14
CASSLEGREQFF TRBV27 NA TRBJ2-1 12
CASSPGGAGQPQHF TRBV6-4 NA TRBJ1-5 14
CASRTGQGAGQPQHF TRBV19 NA TRBJ1-5 15
CSAREIGQSQHF TRBV20-1 NA TRBJ1-5 12
CASSLYHPTVNTEAFF TRBV5-6 NA TRBJ1-1 16
CASSTRTDTQYF TRBV12-3/TRBV12-4 medium-sized TRBJ2-3 12
CASSRSGRNEKLFF TRBV12-3/TRBV12-4 NA TRBJ1-4 14
CASSQWWNQETQYF TRBV4-2 NA TRBJ2-5 14
CASSQTGLGLQPQHF TRBV6-5 NA TRBJ1-5 15
CASSSTQNSPLHF TRBV7-9 NA TRBJ1-6 13
CASSLTGRGGYTF TRBV12-3/TRBV12-4 medium-sized TRBJ1-2 13
CASSLTGQFRELFF TRBV19 NA TRBJ2-2 14
CASRPRGVLSSYNEQFF TRBV12-3/TRBV12-4 NA TRBJ2-1 17
CASSIVGGREAFF TRBV19 NA TRBJ1-1 13
CSASEVTTDTQYF TRBV20-1 NA TRBJ2-3 13
CASTPVLDYGYTF TRBV19 medium-sized TRBJ1-2 13
CATSRGWRRTEAFF TRBV15 medium-sized TRBJ1-1 14
CASRGGYNEQFF TRBV27 NA TRBJ2-1 12
CASSPTDGLRVYF TRBV7-6 NA TRBJ2-3 13
CATSRDRRDRNTQYF TRBV15 NA TRBJ2-3 15